This T cell receptor beta chain was identified during a study of cytomegalovirus exposure and HLA in healthy donors. Study results and limitations: In vitro data verified a few CMV-associated chains as specific for CMV antigens.

As to this clone: What it binds is not known.

A multiplex PCR was run with 60 Vbeta primers and 13 Jbeta primers. The data were produced by immunoSEQ multiplex PCR, yet TCRdb's version contains in-frame clones alone and is incomplete. The sample yields about 180,000 clones, about 78% seen once. With 5 bases clipped from V and 7 bases from J, the junction kept 11 bases outside the gene matches. CDR1 is MNHEY, CDR2 SVGAGI, per germline. This CDR3 is built from 14 residues. This rearrangement joins TRBV6-5 to TRBJ2-7; 7 nucleotides agree with TRBD2. Sequenced input: PBMCs. This TCR was recovered from a man in his 60s in good health and CMV-seronegative. In nucleotides, the CDR3 is TGTGCCAGCAGTCAGACCGCCACCGGGGGGGAGCAGTACTTC. Protein product: CASSQTATGGEQYF.